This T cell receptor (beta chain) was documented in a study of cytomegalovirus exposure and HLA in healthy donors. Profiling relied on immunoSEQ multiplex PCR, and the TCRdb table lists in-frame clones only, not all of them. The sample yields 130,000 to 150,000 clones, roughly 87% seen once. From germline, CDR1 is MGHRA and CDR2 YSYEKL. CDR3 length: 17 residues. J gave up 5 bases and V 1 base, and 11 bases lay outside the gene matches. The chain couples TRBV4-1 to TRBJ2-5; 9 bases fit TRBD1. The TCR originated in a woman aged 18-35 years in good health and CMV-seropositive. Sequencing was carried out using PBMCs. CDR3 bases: TGCGCCAGCAGCCAAGGGACCCTGACAGGGGGAATGGAGACCCAGTACTTC. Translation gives CASSQGTLTGGMETQYF.